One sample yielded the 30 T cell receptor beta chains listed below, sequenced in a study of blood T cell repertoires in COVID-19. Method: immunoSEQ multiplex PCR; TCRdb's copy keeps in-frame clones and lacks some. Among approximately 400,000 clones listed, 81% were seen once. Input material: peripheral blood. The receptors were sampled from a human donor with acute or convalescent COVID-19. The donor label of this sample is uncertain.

CDR3 protein: CASRSTGNYGYTF. The CDR3, as DNA: TGTGCCAGCAGGTCCACCGGGAACTATGGCTACACCTTC. This chain uses TRBV6-7 with TRBJ1-2, with D unresolved. TRBV6-7 falls under the ORF class, with uncertain function. Trimming stripped 6 bases from V and 2 bases from J, with 10 bases between. The CDR3 totals 13 residues.

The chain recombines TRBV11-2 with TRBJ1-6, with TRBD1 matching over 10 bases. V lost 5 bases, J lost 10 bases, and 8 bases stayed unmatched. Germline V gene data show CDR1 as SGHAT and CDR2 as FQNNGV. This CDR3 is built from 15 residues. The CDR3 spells CASSGPGQGTSPLHF. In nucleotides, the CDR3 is TGTGCCAGCAGCGGACCGGGACAGGGGACCTCACCCCTCCACTTT.

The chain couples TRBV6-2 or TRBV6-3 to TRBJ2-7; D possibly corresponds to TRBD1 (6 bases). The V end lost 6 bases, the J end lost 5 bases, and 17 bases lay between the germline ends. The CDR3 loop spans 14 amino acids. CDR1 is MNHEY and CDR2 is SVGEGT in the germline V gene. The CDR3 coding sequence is TGTGCCAGCAGCGCAATGGGCAGGGGTGACGAGCAGTACTTC. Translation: CASSAMGRGDEQYF.

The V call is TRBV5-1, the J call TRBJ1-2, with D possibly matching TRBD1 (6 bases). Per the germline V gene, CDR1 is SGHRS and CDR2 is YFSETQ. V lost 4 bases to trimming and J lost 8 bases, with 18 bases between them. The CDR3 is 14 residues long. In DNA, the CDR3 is TGCGCCAGCAGCCAACAGGACCACAGGGTCGGCTACACCTTC. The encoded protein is CASSQQDHRVGYTF.

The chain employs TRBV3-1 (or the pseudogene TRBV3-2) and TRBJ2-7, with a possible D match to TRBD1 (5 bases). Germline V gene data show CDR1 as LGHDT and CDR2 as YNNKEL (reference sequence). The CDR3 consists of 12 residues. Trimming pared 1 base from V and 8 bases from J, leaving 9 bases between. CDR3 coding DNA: TGTGCCAGCAGCCAAGGTGACAGTAAGCAGTACTTC. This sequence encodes CASSQGDSKQYF.

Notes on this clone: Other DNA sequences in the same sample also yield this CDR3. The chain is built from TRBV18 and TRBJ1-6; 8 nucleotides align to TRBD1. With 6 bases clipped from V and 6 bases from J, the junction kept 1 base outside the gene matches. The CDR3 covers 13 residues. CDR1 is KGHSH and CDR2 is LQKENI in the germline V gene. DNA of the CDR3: TGTGCCAGCTCGCAGGGGGCTAATTCACCCCTCCACTTT. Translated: CASSQGANSPLHF.

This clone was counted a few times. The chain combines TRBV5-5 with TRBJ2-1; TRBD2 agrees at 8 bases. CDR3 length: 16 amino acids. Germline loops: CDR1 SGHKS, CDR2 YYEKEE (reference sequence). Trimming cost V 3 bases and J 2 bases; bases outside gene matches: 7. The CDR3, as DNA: TGTGCCAGCAGCTCGGGACGGGAGGGCCCCTACAATGAGCAGTTCTTC. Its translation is CASSSGREGPYNEQFF.

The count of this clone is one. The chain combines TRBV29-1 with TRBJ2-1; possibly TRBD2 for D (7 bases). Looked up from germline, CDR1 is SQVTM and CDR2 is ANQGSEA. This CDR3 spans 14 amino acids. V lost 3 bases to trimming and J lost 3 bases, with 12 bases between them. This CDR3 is CSVDGGLIYNEQFF. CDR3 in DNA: TGCAGCGTTGACGGGGGGCTAATCTACAATGAGCAGTTCTTC.

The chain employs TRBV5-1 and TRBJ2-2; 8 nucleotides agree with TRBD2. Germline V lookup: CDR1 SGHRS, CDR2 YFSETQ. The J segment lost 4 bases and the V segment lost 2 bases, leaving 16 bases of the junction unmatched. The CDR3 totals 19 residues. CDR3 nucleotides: TGCGCCAGCAGCTTCACTACTCCGGGCGGGGGGACGTTCACCGGGGAGCTGTTTTTT. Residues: CASSFTTPGGGTFTGELFF.

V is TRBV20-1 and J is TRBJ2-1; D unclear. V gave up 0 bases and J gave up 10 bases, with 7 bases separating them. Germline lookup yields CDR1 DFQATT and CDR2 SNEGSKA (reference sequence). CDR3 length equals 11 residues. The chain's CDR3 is CSARDHGEQFF. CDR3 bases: TGCAGTGCTAGAGATCATGGCGAGCAGTTCTTC.

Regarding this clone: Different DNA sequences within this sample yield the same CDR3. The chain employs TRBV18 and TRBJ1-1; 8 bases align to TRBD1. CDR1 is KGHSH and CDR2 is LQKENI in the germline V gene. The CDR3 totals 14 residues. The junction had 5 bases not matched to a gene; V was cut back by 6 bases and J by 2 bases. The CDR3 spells CASSLGQGNTEAFF. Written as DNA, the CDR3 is TGTGCCAGCTCGCTCGGACAGGGTAACACTGAAGCTTTCTTT.

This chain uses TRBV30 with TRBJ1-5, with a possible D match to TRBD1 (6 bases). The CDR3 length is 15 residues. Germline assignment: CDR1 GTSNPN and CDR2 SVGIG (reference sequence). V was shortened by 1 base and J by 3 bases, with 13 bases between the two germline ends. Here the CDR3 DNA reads TGTGCCTGGAGTGCCGGACAGTTACTCAATCAGCCCCAGCATTTT. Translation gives CAWSAGQLLNQPQHF.

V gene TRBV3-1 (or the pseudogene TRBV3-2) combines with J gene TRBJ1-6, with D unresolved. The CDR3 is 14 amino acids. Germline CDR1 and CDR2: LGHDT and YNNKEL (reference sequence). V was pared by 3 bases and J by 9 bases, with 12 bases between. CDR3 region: CASSQLLDTSPLHF. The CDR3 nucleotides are TGTGCCAGCAGCCAGCTACTAGATACTTCACCCCTCCACTTT.

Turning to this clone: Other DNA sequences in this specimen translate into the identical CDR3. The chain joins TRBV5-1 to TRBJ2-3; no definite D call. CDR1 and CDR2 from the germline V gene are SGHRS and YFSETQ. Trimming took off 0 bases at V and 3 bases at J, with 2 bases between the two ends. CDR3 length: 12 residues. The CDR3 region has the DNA TGCGCCAGCAGCTTGGCGACAGATACGCAGTATTTT. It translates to CASSLATDTQYF.

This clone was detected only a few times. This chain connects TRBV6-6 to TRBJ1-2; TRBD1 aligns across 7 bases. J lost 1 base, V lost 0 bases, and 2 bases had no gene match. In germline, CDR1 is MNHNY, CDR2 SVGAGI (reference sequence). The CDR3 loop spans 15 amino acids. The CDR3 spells CASSYSGQNNYGYTF. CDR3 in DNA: TGTGCCAGCAGTTACTCGGGACAGAATAACTATGGCTACACCTTC.

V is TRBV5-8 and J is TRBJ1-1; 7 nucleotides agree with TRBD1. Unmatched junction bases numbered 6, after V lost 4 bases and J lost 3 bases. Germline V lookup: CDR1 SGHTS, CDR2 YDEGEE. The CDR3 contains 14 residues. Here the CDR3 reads CASSPDRLYTEAFF. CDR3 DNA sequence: TGTGCCAGCAGCCCGGACAGGTTATACACTGAAGCTTTCTTT. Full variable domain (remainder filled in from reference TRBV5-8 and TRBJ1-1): EAGVTQSPTHLIKTRGQQATLRCSPISGHTSVYWYQQALGLGLQFLLWYDEGEERNRGNFPPRFSGRQFPNYSSELNVNALELEDSALYLCASSPDRLYTEAFFGQGTRLTVV.

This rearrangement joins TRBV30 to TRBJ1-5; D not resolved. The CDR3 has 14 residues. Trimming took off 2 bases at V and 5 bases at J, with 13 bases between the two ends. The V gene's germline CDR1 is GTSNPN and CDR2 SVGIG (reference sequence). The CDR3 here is CAWSSGRSYQPQHF. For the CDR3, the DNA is TGTGCCTGGAGTTCTGGGAGAAGTTATCAGCCCCAGCATTTT. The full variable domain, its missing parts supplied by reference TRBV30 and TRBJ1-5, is SQTIHQWPATLVQPVGSPLSLECTVEGTSNPNLYWYRQAAGRGLQLLFYSVGIGQISSEVPQNLSASRPQDRQFILSSKKLLLSDSGFYLCAWSSGRSYQPQHFGDGTRLSIL.

CDR3: CASSQNGAGGPRNIQYF. The CDR3 coding sequence is TGTGCCAGCAGCCAAAATGGCGCGGGAGGGCCCAGAAACATTCAGTACTTC. The chain recombines TRBV3-1 (or the pseudogene TRBV3-2) with TRBJ2-4; 9 bases are shared with TRBD2. The CDR3 spans 17 residues. Germline V gene sequence: CDR1 LGHDT, CDR2 YNNKEL (reference sequence). The V and J ends lost 2 bases and 6 bases, in that order; junction bases with no gene match: 11.

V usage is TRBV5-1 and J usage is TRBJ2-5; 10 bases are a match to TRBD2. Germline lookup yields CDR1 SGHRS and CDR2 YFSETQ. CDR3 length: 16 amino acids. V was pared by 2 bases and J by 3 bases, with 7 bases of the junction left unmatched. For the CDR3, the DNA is TGCGCCAGCAGCTTTCCTAGCGGGAGTGTAGAAGAGACCCAGTACTTC. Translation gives CASSFPSGSVEETQYF.

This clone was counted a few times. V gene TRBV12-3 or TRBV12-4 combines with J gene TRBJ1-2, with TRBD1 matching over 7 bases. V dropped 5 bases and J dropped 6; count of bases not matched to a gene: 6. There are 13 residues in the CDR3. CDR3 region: CASSRQGLDGYTF. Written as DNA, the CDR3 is TGTGCCAGCAGTAGACAGGGTTTGGATGGCTACACCTTC.

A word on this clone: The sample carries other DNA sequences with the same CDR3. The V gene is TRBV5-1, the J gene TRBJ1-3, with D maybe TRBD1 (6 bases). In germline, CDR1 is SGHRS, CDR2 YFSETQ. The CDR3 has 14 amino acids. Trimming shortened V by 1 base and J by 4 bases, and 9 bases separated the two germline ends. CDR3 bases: TGCGCCAGCAGCTTGCCAGGGGCGGGAAACACCATATATTTT. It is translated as CASSLPGAGNTIYF.

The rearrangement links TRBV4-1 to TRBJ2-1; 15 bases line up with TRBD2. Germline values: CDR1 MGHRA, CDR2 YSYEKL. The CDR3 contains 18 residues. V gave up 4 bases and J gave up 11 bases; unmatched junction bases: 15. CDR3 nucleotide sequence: TGCGCCAGCAGCCCACACACCTCTGGACTAGCGGGGGGGAAACAGCAGTTCTTC. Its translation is CASSPHTSGLAGGKQQFF.

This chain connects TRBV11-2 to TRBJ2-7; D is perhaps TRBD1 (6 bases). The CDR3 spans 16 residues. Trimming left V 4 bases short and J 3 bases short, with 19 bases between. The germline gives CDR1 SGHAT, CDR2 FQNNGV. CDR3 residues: CASSSPLDSFGYEQYF. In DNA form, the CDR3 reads TGTGCCAGCAGCTCTCCTCTGGACAGTTTCGGCTACGAGCAGTACTTC.

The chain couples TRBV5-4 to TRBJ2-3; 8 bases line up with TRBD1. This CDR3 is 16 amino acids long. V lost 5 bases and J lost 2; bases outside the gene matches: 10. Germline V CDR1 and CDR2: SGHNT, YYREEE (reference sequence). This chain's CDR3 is CASSSRTGILTDTQYF. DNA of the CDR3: TGTGCCAGCAGTTCGCGGACAGGGATTCTCACAGATACGCAGTATTTT.

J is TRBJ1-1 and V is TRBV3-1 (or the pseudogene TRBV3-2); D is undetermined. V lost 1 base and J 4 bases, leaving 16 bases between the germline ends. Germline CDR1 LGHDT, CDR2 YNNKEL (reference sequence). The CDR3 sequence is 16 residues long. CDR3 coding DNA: TGTGCCAGCAGCCAAGTTCAATCGTTTCGGGGCACTGAAGCTTTCTTT. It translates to CASSQVQSFRGTEAFF.

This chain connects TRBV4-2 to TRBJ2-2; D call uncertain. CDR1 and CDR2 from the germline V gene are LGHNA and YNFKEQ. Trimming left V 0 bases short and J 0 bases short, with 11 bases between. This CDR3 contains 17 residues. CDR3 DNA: TGTGCCAGCAGCCAAGATAGTATGTTCGCGAACACCGGGGAGCTGTTTTTT. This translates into CASSQDSMFANTGELFF.

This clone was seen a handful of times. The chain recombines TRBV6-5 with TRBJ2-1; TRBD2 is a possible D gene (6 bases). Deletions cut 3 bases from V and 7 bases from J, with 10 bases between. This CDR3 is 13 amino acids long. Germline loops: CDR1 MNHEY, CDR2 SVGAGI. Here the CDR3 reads CASSYLGGNEQFF. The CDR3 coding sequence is TGTGCCAGCAGTTATCTGGGGGGTAATGAGCAGTTCTTC.

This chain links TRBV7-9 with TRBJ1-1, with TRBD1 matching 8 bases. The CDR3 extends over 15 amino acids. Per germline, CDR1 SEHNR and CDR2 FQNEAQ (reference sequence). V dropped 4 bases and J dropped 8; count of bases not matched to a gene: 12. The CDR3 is CASSSQDRGLREAFF. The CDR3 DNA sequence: TGTGCCAGCAGCTCGCAAGACAGGGGCCTTCGAGAAGCTTTCTTT.

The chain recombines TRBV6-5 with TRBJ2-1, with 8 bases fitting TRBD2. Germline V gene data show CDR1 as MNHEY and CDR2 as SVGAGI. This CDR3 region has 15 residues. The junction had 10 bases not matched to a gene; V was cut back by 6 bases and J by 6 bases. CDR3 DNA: TGTGCCAGCAGCCTCGGACTAGCCGGCATCAATGAGCAGTTCTTC. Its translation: CASSLGLAGINEQFF.

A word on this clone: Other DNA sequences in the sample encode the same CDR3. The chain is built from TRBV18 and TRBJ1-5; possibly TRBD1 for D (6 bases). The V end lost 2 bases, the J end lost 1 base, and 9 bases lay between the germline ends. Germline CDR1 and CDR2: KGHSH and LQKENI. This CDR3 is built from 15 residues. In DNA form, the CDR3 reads TGTGCCAGCTCACCATCAACAGGGAGCAATCAGCCCCAGCATTTT. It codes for CASSPSTGSNQPQHF. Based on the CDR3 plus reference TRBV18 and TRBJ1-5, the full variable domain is NAGVMQNPRHLVRRRGQEARLRCSPMKGHSHVYWYRQLPEEGLKFMVYLQKENIIDESGMPKERFSAEFPKEGPSILRIQQVVRGDSAAYFCASSPSTGSNQPQHFGDGTRLSIL.